What follows is one TCR beta chain and its context. Antigen specificity is unknown. This sample is part of a study of T cell repertoires in cytomegalovirus infection. Regarding the study as a whole: Clonotypes of TCR beta that were HLA-C-restricted and CMV-specific dominated the ex vivo response.

This CDR3 is built from 15 residues. With 5 bases clipped from V and 3 bases from J, the junction kept 8 bases outside the gene matches. CDR1 SGHVS and CDR2 FQNEAQ come from the germline V gene. MiXCR was run by TCRdb on the reads, yielding one entry per CDR3 protein. The sample holds a few hundred thousand distinct CDR3 sequences, 18% seen once. Sequencing was performed on PBMCs. The sequence was collected from a human donor in good health (CMV status not recorded). Some clones in this sample may be carry-over from other donors' samples. This sequence joins TRBV7-8 and TRBJ2-7; 9 bases map to TRBD2. CDR3 in amino acids: CASSGRGGGHYEQYF. CDR3 DNA sequence: TGTGCCAGCAGCGGGCGGGGGGGAGGGCACTACGAGCAGTACTTC.